What follows are 14 T cell receptor beta chains derived from one specimen sequenced in a study of shared clonotypes between healthy human individuals. Clones were read by immunoSEQ multiplex PCR, and TCRdb kept only the in-frame ones, dropping some. The repertoire holds some 2.3 million clones, with approximately 95% as singletons. Sequences were obtained from naive CD4+ T cells from PBMCs. The subset was: CD45RA+ positively selected. The receptors were sampled from a man aged 18 to 30 in good health. Some clones in this sample may be carry-over from other donors' samples.

The chain has TRBV7-9 and TRBJ2-1, with D perhaps TRBD2 (5 bases). Germline-derived CDR1 and CDR2 are SEHNR and FQNEAQ (reference sequence). The ends were cut back, 0 bases at V and 3 bases at J, with 12 bases in the middle. The CDR3 is 16 amino acids. CDR3: CASSLAGGGNYNEQFF. The CDR3 coding sequence is TGTGCCAGCAGCTTAGCAGGTGGAGGTAACTACAATGAGCAGTTCTTC.

This sequence joins TRBV14 and TRBJ2-7, with 7 bases that match TRBD2. The V gene's germline CDR1 is SGHDN and CDR2 FVKESK. The junction had 10 bases not matched to a gene; V was cut back by 1 base and J by 4 bases. This CDR3 has 16 residues. CDR3 loop: CASSQGAWREIYEQYF. CDR3 bases: TGTGCCAGCAGCCAAGGGGCTTGGCGGGAGATATACGAGCAGTACTTC.

This clone was observed once. The chain has TRBV15 and TRBJ2-7; no definite D call. The CDR3 has 12 amino acids. V gave up 2 bases and J gave up 7 bases, with 9 bases separating them. Germline CDR1 and CDR2: LNHNV and YYDKDF (reference sequence). The chain's CDR3 is CATSRPRGEQYF. The CDR3 coding sequence is TGTGCCACCAGCAGACCTAGAGGAGAGCAGTACTTC.

This rearrangement joins TRBV5-5 to TRBJ2-5, with 12 nucleotides matching TRBD1. CDR3 length: 17 residues. Per the germline V gene, CDR1 is SGHKS and CDR2 is YYEKEE (reference sequence). V shed 0 bases, J shed 4 bases, and the junction held 7 bases outside the gene matches. In nucleotides, the CDR3 is TGTGCCAGCAGCTTGGGGCGGGACAGGGGGCTTGTAGAGACCCAGTACTTC. Amino acid sequence: CASSLGRDRGLVETQYF.

The DNA for the CDR3 is TGTGCCAGCAGCACGAGGGGGCAGCCCCAGCATTTT. This sequence encodes CASSTRGQPQHF. This chain connects TRBV6-5 to TRBJ1-5; the D gene is possibly TRBD1 (6 bases). The CDR3 runs to 12 residues. V was cut by 6 bases and J by 7 bases, with 10 bases left in between. Germline values: CDR1 MNHEY, CDR2 SVGAGI.

The chain carries TRBV29-1 and TRBJ2-2; 8 bases are shared with TRBD2. J was trimmed by 0 bases and V by 7 bases; bases with no gene match: 4. CDR3 size: 14 residues. Germline values: CDR1 SQVTM, CDR2 ANQGSEA. CDR3 loop: CSANSGANTGELFF. The DNA for the CDR3 is TGCAGCGCCAATAGCGGGGCGAACACCGGGGAGCTGTTTTTT.

Comment on this clone: An end of the junction does not agree with germline; a read error may underlie this. The V and J genes are TRBV7-3 and TRBJ2-2; 7 bases agree with TRBD1. This CDR3 is 16 amino acids long. Per the germline V gene, CDR1 is SGHTA and CDR2 is FQGTGA. This CDR3 reads CASSITGTVVPGELFF. Written as DNA, the CDR3 is TGTGCCAGCAGCATAACCGGGACAGTGGTTCCCGGGGAGCTGTTTTTT.

The V gene is TRBV10-1, the J gene TRBJ1-6; D gene unclear. The germline V and J ends were trimmed by 0 bases and 7 bases, with 10 bases remaining between them. CDR1 and CDR2 (germline): WNHNN, SYGVQD (reference sequence). The CDR3 length is 15 residues. DNA of the CDR3: TGCGCCAGCAGTGAGTCCGGCAGGTCGAATTCACCCCTCCACTTT. Residues: CASSESGRSNSPLHF.

This clone was counted once. The same CDR3 arises from other DNA sequences in this sample as well. The V call is TRBV5-1, the J call TRBJ2-1, with 8 bases identical to TRBD2. Per germline, CDR1 SGHRS and CDR2 YFSETQ. This CDR3 comprises 15 residues. V was pared by 4 bases and J by 0 bases, with 3 bases of the junction left unmatched. CDR3 DNA: TGCGCCAGCAGCAGAACTAGCGGCTCCTACAATGAGCAGTTCTTC. Its translation: CASSRTSGSYNEQFF.

This clone occurred a few times. The same CDR3 arises from other DNA sequences in this sample as well. This rearrangement joins TRBV5-1 to TRBJ1-3; D ambiguous. Between the trimmed V and J ends, which lost 2 bases and 1 base, there was a span of 4 bases. This CDR3 comprises 13 residues. Per germline, CDR1 SGHRS and CDR2 YFSETQ. The CDR3 is CASSLGSGNTIYF. The DNA of the CDR3 is TGCGCCAGCAGCTTAGGATCTGGAAACACCATATATTTT.

This clone was counted between two and nine times. This rearrangement joins TRBV28 to TRBJ2-1; a possible D gene is TRBD2 (7 bases). This CDR3 spans 15 amino acids. CDR1 MDHEN and CDR2 SYDVKM come from the germline V gene. The V and J ends lost 10 bases and 5 bases respectively, with 21 bases between them. The DNA of the CDR3 is TGTGCCACCAACAGGGCCGGGACTACCGACAATGAGCAGTTCTTC. It codes for CATNRAGTTDNEQFF.

V gene TRBV11-2 combines with J gene TRBJ2-3; tentatively, D is TRBD2 (7 bases). The CDR3 totals 17 residues. Per the germline V gene, CDR1 is SGHAT and CDR2 is FQNNGV. Trimming took off 4 bases at V and 5 bases at J, with 22 bases between the two ends. For the CDR3, the DNA is TGTGCCAGCAGCTCCTTCTCTCGGGGGGCAAGCCAAGATACGCAGTATTTT. As protein: CASSSFSRGASQDTQYF.

The J gene is TRBJ2-7, the V gene TRBV29-1, with 8 bases aligning to TRBD1. This CDR3 has 19 amino acids. Losses at the gene ends were 3 bases for V and 5 bases for J; bases not matched to a gene: 24. CDR1 and CDR2 from the germline V gene are SQVTM and ANQGSEA. The CDR3 DNA sequence: TGCAGCGTTGAGGCCCCCAAGGGTAGGGGCGGGACAGGTACGGACGAGCAGTACTTC. Its protein is CSVEAPKGRGGTGTDEQYF.

This clone was seen a few times. The V and J genes are TRBV6-6 and TRBJ2-2; no clear D gene. Germline V gives CDR1 MNHNY, CDR2 SVGAGI (reference sequence). This CDR3 contains 13 residues. Trimming left V 0 bases short and J 1 base short, with 0 bases between. As DNA, the CDR3 is TGTGCCAGCAGTTACTCGAACACCGGGGAGCTGTTTTTT. Protein product: CASSYSNTGELFF.